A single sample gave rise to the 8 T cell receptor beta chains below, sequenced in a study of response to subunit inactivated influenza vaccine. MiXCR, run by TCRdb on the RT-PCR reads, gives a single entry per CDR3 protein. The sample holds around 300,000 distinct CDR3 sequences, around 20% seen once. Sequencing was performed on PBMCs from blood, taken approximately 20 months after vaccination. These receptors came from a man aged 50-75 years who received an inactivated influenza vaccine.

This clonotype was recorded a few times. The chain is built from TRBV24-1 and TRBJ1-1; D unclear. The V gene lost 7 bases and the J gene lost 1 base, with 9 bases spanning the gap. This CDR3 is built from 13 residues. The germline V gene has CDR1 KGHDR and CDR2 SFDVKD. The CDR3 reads CATSPSGNTEAFF. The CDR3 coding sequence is TGTGCCACCAGCCCCTCAGGGAACACTGAAGCTTTCTTT.

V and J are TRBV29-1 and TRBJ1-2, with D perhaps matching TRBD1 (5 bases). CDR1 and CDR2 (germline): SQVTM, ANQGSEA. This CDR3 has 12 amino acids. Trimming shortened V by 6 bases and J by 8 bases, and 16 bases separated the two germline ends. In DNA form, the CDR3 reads TGCAGCGTCGAGGGACTCTCTTGGGGCTACACCTTC. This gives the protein CSVEGLSWGYTF.

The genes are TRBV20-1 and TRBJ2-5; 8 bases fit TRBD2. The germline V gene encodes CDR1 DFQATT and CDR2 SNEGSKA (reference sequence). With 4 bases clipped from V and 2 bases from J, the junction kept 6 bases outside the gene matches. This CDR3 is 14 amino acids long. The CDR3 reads CSAKAGGLQETQYF. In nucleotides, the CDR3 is TGCAGTGCTAAGGCGGGAGGCCTACAAGAGACCCAGTACTTC.

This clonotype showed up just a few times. In DNA, the CDR3 is TGCAGTGCTAGAGCAGGGTGGGAGCAGTACTTC. Amino acid sequence: CSARAGWEQYF. The rearrangement links TRBV20-1 to TRBJ2-7, with TRBD1 as a possible D gene (5 bases). Per the germline V gene, CDR1 is DFQATT and CDR2 is SNEGSKA (reference sequence). V shed 1 base and J shed 7 bases, with 8 bases lying between them. The CDR3 runs to 11 residues.

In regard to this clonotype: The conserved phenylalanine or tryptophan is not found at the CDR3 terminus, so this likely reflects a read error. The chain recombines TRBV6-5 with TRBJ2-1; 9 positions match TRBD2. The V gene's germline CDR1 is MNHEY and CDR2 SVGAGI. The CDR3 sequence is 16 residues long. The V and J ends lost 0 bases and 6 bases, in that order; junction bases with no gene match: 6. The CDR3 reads CASSYSRGGALNEQFC. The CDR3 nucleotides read TGTGCCAGCAGTTACTCTCGCGGGGGGGCCCTCAATGAGCAGTTCTGC.

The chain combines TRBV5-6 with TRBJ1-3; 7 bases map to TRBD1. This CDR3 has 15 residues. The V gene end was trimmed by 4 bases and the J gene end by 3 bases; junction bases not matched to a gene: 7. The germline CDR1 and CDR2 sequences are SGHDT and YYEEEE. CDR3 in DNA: TGTGCCAGCAGCCTCGGGACAGTACTTGGAAACACCATATATTTT. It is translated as CASSLGTVLGNTIYF.

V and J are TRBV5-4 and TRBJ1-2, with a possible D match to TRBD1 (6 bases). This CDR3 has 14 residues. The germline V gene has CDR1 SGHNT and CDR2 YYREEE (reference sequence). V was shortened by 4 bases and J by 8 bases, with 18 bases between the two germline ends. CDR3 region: CASSPKGVAQGYTF. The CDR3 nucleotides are TGTGCCAGCAGCCCGAAGGGGGTAGCGCAAGGCTACACCTTC.

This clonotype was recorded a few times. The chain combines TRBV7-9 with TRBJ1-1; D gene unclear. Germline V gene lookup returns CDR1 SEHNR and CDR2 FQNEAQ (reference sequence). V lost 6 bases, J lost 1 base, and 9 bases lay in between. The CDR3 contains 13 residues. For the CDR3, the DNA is TGTGCCAGCAGGACGGTTGAGAACACTGAAGCTTTCTTT. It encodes CASRTVENTEAFF.